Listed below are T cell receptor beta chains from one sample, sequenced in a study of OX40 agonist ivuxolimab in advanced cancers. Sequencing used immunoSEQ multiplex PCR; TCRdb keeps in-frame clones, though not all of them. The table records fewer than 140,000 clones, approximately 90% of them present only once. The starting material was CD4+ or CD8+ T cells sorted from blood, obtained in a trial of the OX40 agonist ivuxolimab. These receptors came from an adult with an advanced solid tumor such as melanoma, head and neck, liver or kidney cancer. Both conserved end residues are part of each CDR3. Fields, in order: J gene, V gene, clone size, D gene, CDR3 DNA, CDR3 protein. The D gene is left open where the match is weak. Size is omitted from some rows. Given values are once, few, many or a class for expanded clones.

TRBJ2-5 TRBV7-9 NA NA TGTGCCAGCAGCTTAGTTCAGGGCCCGTTAGAGACCCAGTACTTC CASSLVQGPLETQYF
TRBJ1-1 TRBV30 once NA TGTGCCTGGAACGACTACACTGAAGCTTTCTTT CAWNDYTEAFF
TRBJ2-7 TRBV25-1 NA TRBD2 TGTGCCAGCAGTGATTTAAGCGGGGGTCTCTCCTACGAGCAGTACTTC CASSDLSGGLSYEQYF
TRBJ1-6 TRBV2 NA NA TGTGCCGGCCGACAGTCTAATGCGTCACCCCTCCACTTT CAGRQSNASPLHF
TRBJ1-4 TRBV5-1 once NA TGCGCCAGCAGCGATCCGAACCCAGGAGAAAAACTGTTTTTT CASSDPNPGEKLFF
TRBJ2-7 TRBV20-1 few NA TGCAGTGCCCTAGACAGTCCGGGGCAGTACTTC CSALDSPGQYF
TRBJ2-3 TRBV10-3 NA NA TGTGCCATCAGACCAGATAGTAGCACAGATACGCAGTATTTT CAIRPDSSTDTQYF
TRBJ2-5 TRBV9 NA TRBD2 TGTGCCAGCAGCGTAGGGACTAGCAGAGAGACCCAGTACTTC CASSVGTSRETQYF
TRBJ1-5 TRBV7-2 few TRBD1 TGTGCCAGCAGCTCTCCGGGACAGGGGGCGCAGGGGCCCCAGCATTTT CASSSPGQGAQGPQHF
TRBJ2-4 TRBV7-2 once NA TGTGCCAGCAGCTTGGGTCAAGGGCTTGTGGACATTCAGTACTTC CASSLGQGLVDIQYF
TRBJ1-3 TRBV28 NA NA TGTGCCAGCATTCCCGCGGGGTCTGGAAACACCATATATTTT CASIPAGSGNTIYF
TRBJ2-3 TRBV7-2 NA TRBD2 TGTGCCAGCAGCTTGCTAGCGGGGCAAATTATAGATACGCAGTATTTT CASSLLAGQIIDTQYF
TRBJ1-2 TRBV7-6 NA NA TGTGCCAGCAGCTTAGGTCAGAGAGCAAACTATGGCTACACCTTC CASSLGQRANYGYTF
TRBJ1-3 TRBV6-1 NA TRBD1 TGTGCCAGCGGGGCGGGACAGTTGTCTGGAAACACCATATATTTT CASGAGQLSGNTIYF
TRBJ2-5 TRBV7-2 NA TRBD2 TGTGCCAGCAGCTTGGGGACTAGCGGGGGGGCCTCCAAGACCCAGTACTTC CASSLGTSGGASKTQYF
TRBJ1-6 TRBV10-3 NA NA TGTGCCATCAGTGACCCCGGGGAAGGAGGGCTTGGGTACTCACCCCTCCACTTT CAISDPGEGGLGYSPLHF
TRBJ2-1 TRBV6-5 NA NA TGTGCCAGCAGTACCCGGAGCAGTTACAATGAGCAGTTCTTC CASSTRSSYNEQFF
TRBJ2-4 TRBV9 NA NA TGTGCCAGCAGCGTAGGAGGAGCCAAAAACATTCAGTACTTC CASSVGGAKNIQYF
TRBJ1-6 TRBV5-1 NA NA TGCGCCAGCAGCAGGGATAATAATTCACCCCTCCACTTT CASSRDNNSPLHF
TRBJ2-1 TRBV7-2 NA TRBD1 TGTGCCAGCAGCTTAGGGCGGGACAGGGGCAATGAGCAGTTCTTC CASSLGRDRGNEQFF
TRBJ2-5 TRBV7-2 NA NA TGTGCCAGCAGCTTACCACCTAGGCTCGAGACCCAGTACTTC CASSLPPRLETQYF
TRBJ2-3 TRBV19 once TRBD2 TGTGCCAGTTCCGGGACTAGCGGGGGTTCCCGCACAGATACGCAGTATTTT CASSGTSGGSRTDTQYF
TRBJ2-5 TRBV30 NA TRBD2 TGTGCCTGGAGTGTACTAGCGGGGGGCCGGAACTTC CAWSVLAGGRNF
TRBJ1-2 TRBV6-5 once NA TGTGCCAGCAGTCTGAAAGGGAGTGGGACTGGCTACACCTTC CASSLKGSGTGYTF
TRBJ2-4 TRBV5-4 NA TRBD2 TGTGCCAGCAGCCCGGGAGGGGAGATCGTTGGCAAAAACATTCAGTACTTC CASSPGGEIVGKNIQYF
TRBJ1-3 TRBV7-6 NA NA TGTGCCAGCAGCTTAGGACAAACTGGAAACACCATATATTTT CASSLGQTGNTIYF
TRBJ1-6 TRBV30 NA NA TGTGCTGCGGCTTTCCAGTTGTTGAGTTCACCCCTCCACTTT CAAAFQLLSSPLHF
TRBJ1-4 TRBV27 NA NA TGTGCCAGCAGCGAAGGAGCCTCTGAAAAACTGTTTTTT CASSEGASEKLFF
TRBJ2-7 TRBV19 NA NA TGTGCCAGTACCGCGACAGGGACTACCTACGAGCAGTACTTC CASTATGTTYEQYF
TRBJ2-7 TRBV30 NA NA TGTGCCGGCGACATTTCCAACGAGCAGTACTTC CAGDISNEQYF
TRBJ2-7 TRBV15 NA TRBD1 TGTGCCACCAGCAGGGACAGGGGGCCTTACGAGCAGTACTTC CATSRDRGPYEQYF
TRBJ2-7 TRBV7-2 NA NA TGTGCCAGCAGCTTAGCCGGGACATCGCTGTACTTC CASSLAGTSLYF
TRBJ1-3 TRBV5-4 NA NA TGTGCCAGCAGCTTGGTGTATGAGGGGTACTCTGGAAACACCATATATTTT CASSLVYEGYSGNTIYF
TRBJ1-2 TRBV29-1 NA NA TGCAGCGTTGAAGTCGATGAGTCAAACTATGGCTACACCTTC CSVEVDESNYGYTF